Sequencing of this T cell receptor (beta chain) was carried out in a study of vaccination and CD4 T cells after COVID-19. The treatment was: roughly 11-day PBMC culture with coronavirus spike peptide pools or control peptides (ViraFEST assay). Comment on this clonotype: The antigen remains undetermined.

The ends lost 2 bases at V and 8 bases at J; junction bases unmatched: 5. Germline-derived CDR1 and CDR2 are MNHEY and SVGAGI. The CDR3 sequence is 13 residues long. Researchers used the Oncomine TCR Beta short-read assay to sequence DNA from cultured CD4+ T cells. Using its own MiXCR run on the PCR reads, TCRdb lists one record per CDR3 protein. The table records 8,000 to 9,000 distinct CDR3 sequences, around 72% of them present only once. This clonotype was sampled from a human donor who had recovered from COVID-19. V gene TRBV6-5 combines with J gene TRBJ1-2; the match to TRBD1 covers 7 bases. Sequences were obtained from CD4+ T cells from blood, cultured in vitro. For the CDR3, the DNA is TGTGCCAGCAGTTACGCGGACAGGTGGGGCTACACCTTC. This sequence encodes CASSYADRWGYTF.